What follows describes a single T cell receptor beta chain. Its antigen remains unknown. The sample comes from a study of shared clonotypes between healthy human individuals. Findings of the study overall: Among donors, clonotype sharing was expected to be affected by sequencing depth.

For unsorted PBMC, 300 ng DNA per replicate equaled around 27,000 T cell genomes. Methods used by the authors: ImmunoSEQ only sent back junction sequences with no quality scores, so filtering was done differently. Only in-frame clones appear in the TCRdb table, and some are missing; sequencing was by immunoSEQ multiplex PCR. That table furnishes V, J and clone size, whereas the DNA furnished D and trimming. The sample records about 490,000 clones, 76% being singletons. CDR1 is MRHNA and CDR2 is SNTAGT in the germline V gene. V lost 4 bases and J lost 6, with 13 bases in between. CDR3 length: 14 amino acids. The study drew all its donors from Caucasian adults living in Nashville, Tennessee.

The chain joins TRBV6-4 to TRBJ2-1; the D is unclear. The sample was PBMCs. The sequence was obtained from a middle-aged woman in good health. Some clones in this sample may be carry-over from other donors' samples. CDR3 loop: CASSARGSFNEQFF. CDR3 bases: TGTGCCAGCAGTGCTCGCGGTAGCTTCAATGAGCAGTTCTTC.